The entry below describes one TCR beta chain. Antigen unknown. The sample originates from a study of human thymus T cells. Deletions cut 1 base from V and 5 bases from J, with 14 bases between. CDR3 length: 15 amino acids. CDR1 SGHTA and CDR2 FQGNSA come from the germline V gene. Resections from corrective heart surgery supplied the thymus tissue. Measured with immunoSEQ multiplex PCR; TCRdb has only the in-frame clones, and not every one. The sample includes 86,000 or so clones, around 96% of them seen just once. Regarding the study as a whole: Related work showed strongly overlapping thymic repertoires across unrelated individuals. Thymic and blood repertoires appeared to display a bias in their usage of V and J genes.

Specimen: thymus tissue. This receptor was obtained from a boy under three years old with a congenital heart defect but otherwise immunologically healthy. V and J are TRBV7-2 and TRBJ2-5, with D possibly TRBD2 on 6 matching bases. CDR3 DNA sequence: TGTGCCAGCAGCTTAGTTAGCGGCGGAGGGGAGACCCAGTACTTC. Its translation: CASSLVSGGGETQYF.